The present T cell receptor beta chain was sequenced within a study of blood T cell repertoires in COVID-19. V lost 5 bases, J lost 5 bases, and 8 bases stayed unmatched. The germline V gene encodes CDR1 MNHEY and CDR2 SMNVEV (reference sequence). The CDR3 runs to 14 residues. Some clones are missing from TCRdb's copy, which holds only in-frame ones; the method was immunoSEQ multiplex PCR. This sample has 350,000 to 400,000 clones; 70% to 90% occur once, and the top ten carry more than 0.95%. The V gene is TRBV27, the J gene TRBJ1-2, with 7 bases identical to TRBD1. The source material was PBMCs or T cells enriched from blood (not recorded which). The origin of this receptor is a woman aged 18-30 years who had recovered from COVID-19. CDR3 DNA: TGTGCCAGCAGTCCCCGGGGGACAGTTTATGGCTACACCTTC. This encodes CASSPRGTVYGYTF.